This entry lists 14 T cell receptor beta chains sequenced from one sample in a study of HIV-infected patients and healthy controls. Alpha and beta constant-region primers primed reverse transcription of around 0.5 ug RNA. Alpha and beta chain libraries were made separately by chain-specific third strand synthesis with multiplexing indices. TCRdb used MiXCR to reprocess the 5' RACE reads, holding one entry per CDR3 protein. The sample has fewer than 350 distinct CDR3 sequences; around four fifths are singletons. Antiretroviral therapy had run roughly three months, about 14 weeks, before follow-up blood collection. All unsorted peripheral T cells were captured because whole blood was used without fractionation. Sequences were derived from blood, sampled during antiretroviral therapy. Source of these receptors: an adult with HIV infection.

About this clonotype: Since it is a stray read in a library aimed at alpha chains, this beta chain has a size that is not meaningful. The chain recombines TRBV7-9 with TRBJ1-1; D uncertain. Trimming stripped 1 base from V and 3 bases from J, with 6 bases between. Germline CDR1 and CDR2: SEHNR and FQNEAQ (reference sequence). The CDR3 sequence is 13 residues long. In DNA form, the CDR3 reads TGTGCCAGCAGCTTAGGGCTGGACACTGAAGCTTTCTTT. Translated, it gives CASSLGLDTEAFF.

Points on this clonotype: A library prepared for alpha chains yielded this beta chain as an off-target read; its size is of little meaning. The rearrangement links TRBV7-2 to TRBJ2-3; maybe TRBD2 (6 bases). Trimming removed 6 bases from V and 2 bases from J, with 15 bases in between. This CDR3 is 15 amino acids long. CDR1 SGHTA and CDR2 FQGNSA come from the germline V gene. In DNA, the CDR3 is TGTGCCAGCAGGGCGTGGAGGGGTGCCACAGATACGCAGTATTTT. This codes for CASRAWRGATDTQYF.

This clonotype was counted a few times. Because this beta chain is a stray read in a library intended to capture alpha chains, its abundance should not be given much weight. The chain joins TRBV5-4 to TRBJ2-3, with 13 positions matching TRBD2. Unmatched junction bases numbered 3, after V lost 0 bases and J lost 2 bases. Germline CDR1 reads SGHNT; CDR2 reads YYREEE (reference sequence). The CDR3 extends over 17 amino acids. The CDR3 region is CASSLGLAGGVTDTQYF. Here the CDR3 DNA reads TGTGCCAGCAGCTTGGGACTAGCGGGGGGCGTCACAGATACGCAGTATTTT. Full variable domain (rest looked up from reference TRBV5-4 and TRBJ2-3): ETGVTQSPTHLIKTRGQQVTLRCSSQSGHNTVSWYQQALGQGPQFIFQYYREEENGRGNFPPRFSGLQFPNYSSELNVNALELDDSALYLCASSLGLAGGVTDTQYFGPGTRLTVL.

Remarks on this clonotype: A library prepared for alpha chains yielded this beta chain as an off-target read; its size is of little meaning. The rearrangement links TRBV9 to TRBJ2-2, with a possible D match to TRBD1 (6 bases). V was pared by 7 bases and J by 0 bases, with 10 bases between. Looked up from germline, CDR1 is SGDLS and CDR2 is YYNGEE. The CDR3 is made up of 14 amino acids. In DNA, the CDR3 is TGTGCCAGCGGGGGCCAGACGAACACCGGGGAGCTGTTTTTT. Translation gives CASGGQTNTGELFF.

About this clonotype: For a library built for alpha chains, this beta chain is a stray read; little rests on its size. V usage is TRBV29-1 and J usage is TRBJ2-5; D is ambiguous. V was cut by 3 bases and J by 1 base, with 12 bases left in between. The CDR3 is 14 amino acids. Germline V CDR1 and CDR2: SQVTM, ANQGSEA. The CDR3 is CSVDEAGFQETQYF. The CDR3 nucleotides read TGCAGCGTTGATGAAGCTGGGTTCCAAGAGACCCAGTACTTC.

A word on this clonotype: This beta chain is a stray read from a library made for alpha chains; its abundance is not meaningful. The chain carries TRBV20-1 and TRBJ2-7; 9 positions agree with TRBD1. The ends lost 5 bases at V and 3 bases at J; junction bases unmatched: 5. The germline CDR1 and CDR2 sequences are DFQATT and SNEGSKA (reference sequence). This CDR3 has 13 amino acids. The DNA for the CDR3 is TGCAGTGCTCCCGGGACAGGGAACTACGAGCAGTACTTC. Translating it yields CSAPGTGNYEQYF.

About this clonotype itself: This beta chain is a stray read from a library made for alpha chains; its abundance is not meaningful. The CDR3 sequence: CASTRTGADYGYTF. In nucleotides, the CDR3 is TGTGCCAGCACCAGGACAGGGGCGGACTATGGCTACACCTTC. The gene calls are TRBV6-5 and TRBJ1-2; 9 positions agree with TRBD1. The CDR3 loop spans 14 amino acids. The V and J ends lost 7 bases and 3 bases, in that order; junction bases with no gene match: 6. Germline V CDR1 and CDR2: MNHEY, SVGAGI.

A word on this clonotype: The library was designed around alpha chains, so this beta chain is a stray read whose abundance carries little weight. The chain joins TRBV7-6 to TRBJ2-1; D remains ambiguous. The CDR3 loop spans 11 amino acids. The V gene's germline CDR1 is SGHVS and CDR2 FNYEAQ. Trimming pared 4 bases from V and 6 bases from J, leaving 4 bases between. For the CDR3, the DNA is TGTGCCAGCAGCTGGAGCAATGAGCAGTTCTTC. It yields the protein CASSWSNEQFF. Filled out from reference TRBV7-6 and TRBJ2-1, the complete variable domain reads GAGVSQSPRYKVTKRGQDVALRCDPISGHVSLYWYRQALGQGPEFLTYFNYEAQQDKSGLPNDRFSAERPEGSISTLTIQRTEQRDSAMYRCASSWSNEQFFGPGTRLTVL.

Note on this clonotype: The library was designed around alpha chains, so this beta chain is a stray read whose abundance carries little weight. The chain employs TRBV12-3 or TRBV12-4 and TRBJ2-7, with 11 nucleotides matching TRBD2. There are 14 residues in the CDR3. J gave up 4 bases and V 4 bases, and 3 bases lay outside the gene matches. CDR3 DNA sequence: TGTGCCAGCAGTTATCTAGCGGGGGGATACGAGCAGTACTTC. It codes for CASSYLAGGYEQYF.

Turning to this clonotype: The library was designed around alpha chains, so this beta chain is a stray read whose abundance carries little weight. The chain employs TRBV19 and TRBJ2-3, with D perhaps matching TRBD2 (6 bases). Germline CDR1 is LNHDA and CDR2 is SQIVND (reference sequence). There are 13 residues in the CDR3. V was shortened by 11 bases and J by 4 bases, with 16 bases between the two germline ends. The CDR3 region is CASRGGVADTQYF. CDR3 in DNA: TGTGCCTCACGAGGCGGGGTGGCAGATACGCAGTATTTT.

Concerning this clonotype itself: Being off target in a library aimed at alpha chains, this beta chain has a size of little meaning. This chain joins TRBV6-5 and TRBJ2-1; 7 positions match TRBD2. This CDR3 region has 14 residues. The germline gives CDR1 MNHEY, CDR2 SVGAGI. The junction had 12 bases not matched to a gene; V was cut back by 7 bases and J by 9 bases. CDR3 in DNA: TGTGCCAGCAAACTGACTAGCCCCGGAGGTGAGCAGTTCTTC. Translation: CASKLTSPGGEQFF.

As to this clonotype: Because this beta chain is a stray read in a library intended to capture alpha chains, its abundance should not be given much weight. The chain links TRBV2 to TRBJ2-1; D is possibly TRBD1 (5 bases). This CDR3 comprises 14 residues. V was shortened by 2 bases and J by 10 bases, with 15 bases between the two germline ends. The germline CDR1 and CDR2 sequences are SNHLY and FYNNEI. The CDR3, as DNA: TGTGCCAGCAGTGAAATATCACAGGCCAGGGAGCAGTTCTTC. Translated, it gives CASSEISQAREQFF. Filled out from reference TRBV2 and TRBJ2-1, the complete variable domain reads EPEVTQTPSHQVTQMGQEVILRCVPISNHLYFYWYRQILGQKVEFLVSFYNNEISEKSEIFDDQFSVERPDGSNFTLKIRSTKLEDSAMYFCASSEISQAREQFFGPGTRLTVL.

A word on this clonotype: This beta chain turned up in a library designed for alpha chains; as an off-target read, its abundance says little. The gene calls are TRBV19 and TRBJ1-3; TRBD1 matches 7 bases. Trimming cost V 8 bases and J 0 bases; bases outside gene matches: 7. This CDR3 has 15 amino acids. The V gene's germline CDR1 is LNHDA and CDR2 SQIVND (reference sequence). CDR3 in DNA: TGTGCCAGTCGGACAGGAGAAAGCTCTGGAAACACCATATATTTT. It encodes CASRTGESSGNTIYF.

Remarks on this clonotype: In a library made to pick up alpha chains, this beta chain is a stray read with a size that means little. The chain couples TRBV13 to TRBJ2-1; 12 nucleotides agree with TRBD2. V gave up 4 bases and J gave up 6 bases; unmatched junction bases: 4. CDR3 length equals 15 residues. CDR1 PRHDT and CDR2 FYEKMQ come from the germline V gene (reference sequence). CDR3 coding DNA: TGTGCCAGCAGCTACGCTAGCGGGGGGGTCAATGAGCAGTTCTTC. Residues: CASSYASGGVNEQFF.